This TCR beta chain comes out of a study of spatial heterogeneity in lung cancer. In this sample, this clonotype turned up many times. TCRdb recomputed calls from the 5' RACE reads with MiXCR, one row per CDR3 protein. This sample carries 25,000 to 35,000 distinct CDR3 sequences, 5.4% of them seen once, and the ten largest clones take more than 20%. Regarding time point: blood at routine non-recurrence follow-up after resection. CDR3 length equals 16 residues. The V gene's germline CDR1 is LNHDA and CDR2 SQIVND (reference sequence). Trimming removed 0 bases at V and 6 bases at J, with 15 bases between.

This TCR was recovered from a female donor with early-stage non-small cell lung cancer. The sample was PBMCs, taken at follow-up. The J gene is TRBJ2-1, the V gene TRBV19, with D possibly being TRBD1 (6 bases). CDR3 in amino acids: CASSIDQGMFFNEQFF. The DNA of the CDR3 is TGTGCCAGTAGTATAGATCAGGGGATGTTTTTCAATGAGCAGTTCTTC.